The clone carrying this T cell receptor (beta chain) was picked up a small number of times. The entry originates in a study of blood T cell repertoires in COVID-19. As for the study in general: T cells, B-cell-depleted T cells, or PBMCs supplied cDNA or gDNA.

V shed 6 bases and J 6 bases; nucleotides not matched to a gene: 5. This CDR3 spans 14 amino acids. Per germline, CDR1 LNHDA and CDR2 SQIVND (reference sequence). Clones were read by immunoSEQ multiplex PCR, and TCRdb kept only the in-frame ones, dropping some. The profile covers about 190,000 clones, with more than 75% appearing a single time and 6% taken by the ten largest. This TCR came from a man in his forties or fifties with active or convalescent COVID-19. The material sequenced was peripheral blood. The chain links TRBV19 to TRBJ2-2, with 9 bases that match TRBD1. This chain's CDR3 is CASRTQGAAGELFF. CDR3 nucleotide sequence: TGTGCCAGTAGGACACAGGGGGCAGCCGGGGAGCTGTTTTTT.